The source of this TCR beta chain is a study of shared clonotypes between healthy human individuals. Study summary: Per donor, three plates held CD4 naive cells, three held CD4 memory, two held CD8 naive and one held CD8 memory.

Repertoires were generated with immunoSEQ multiplex PCR, while TCRdb's copy carries only in-frame clones and drops some. Of under 2,500,000 clones in the sample, about 94% were seen once. CDR3 size: 16 residues. In germline, CDR1 is LNHDA, CDR2 SQIVND (reference sequence). V lost 7 bases and J lost 0, with 16 bases in between. This sequence was found in a man aged 18-30 years in good health. This sequence joins TRBV19 and TRBJ1-3; D perhaps matches TRBD1 (6 bases). Source material: naive CD4+ T cells sorted from blood. Sample subset: CD45RA+ positively selected. The CDR3 sequence: CASKTGHLDSGNTIYF. DNA of the CDR3: TGTGCCAGTAAGACAGGCCACCTGGACTCTGGAAACACCATATATTTT.